Below are 23 T cell receptor beta chains sequenced from a single sample in a study of cytomegalovirus exposure and HLA in healthy donors. The PCR made use of 60 Vbeta and 13 Jbeta primers. Measured with immunoSEQ multiplex PCR; TCRdb has only the in-frame clones, and not every one. The data contain 150,000 to 200,000 clones, roughly 80% of them singletons. The sequencing input was PBMCs. These receptors were collected from a man in his late teens or twenties in good health and CMV-seropositive.

The chain recombines TRBV7-9 with TRBJ2-2, with 7 bases aligning to TRBD1. CDR1 and CDR2 (germline): SEHNR, FQNEAQ (reference sequence). This CDR3 has 17 amino acids. V dropped 1 base and J dropped 3; count of bases not matched to a gene: 8. The CDR3 bases are TGTGCCAGCAGCTTAGACAGGGGTAGCAGATACACCGGGGAGCTGTTTTTT. Encoded protein: CASSLDRGSRYTGELFF.

The chain has TRBV7-8 and TRBJ2-2; D is possibly TRBD1 (6 bases). Germline-derived CDR1 and CDR2 are SGHVS and FQNEAQ. The V and J ends lost 2 bases and 7 bases respectively, with 20 bases between them. The CDR3 runs to 17 residues. The CDR3 reads CASSLPPGANDFGELFF. The CDR3 DNA reads as TGTGCCAGCAGCTTACCCCCAGGGGCTAATGACTTCGGGGAGCTGTTTTTT.

The chain uses TRBV27 and TRBJ2-5; 7 bases map to TRBD1. The CDR3 runs 14 residues. Trimming at V came to 6 bases and at J to 4 bases, leaving 8 bases not matched to a gene. Germline CDR1 is MNHEY and CDR2 is SMNVEV (reference sequence). For the CDR3, the DNA is TGTGCCAGCAGATCAGACAGGGAAAGAGAGACCCAGTACTTC. It encodes CASRSDRERETQYF.

This chain uses TRBV4-2 with TRBJ1-1; the D is unclear. This CDR3 region has 16 residues. Germline CDR1 reads LGHNA; CDR2 reads YNFKEQ. V lost 0 bases to trimming and J lost 1 base, with 12 bases between them. The CDR3 region is CASSQDPSYRNTEAFF. The CDR3 bases are TGTGCCAGCAGCCAAGACCCCTCTTACAGGAACACTGAAGCTTTCTTT.

This chain links TRBV2 with TRBJ1-5; 10 nucleotides align to TRBD1. Looked up from germline, CDR1 is SNHLY and CDR2 is FYNNEI. J gave up 2 bases and V 6 bases, and 1 base lay outside the gene matches. This CDR3 contains 14 residues. CDR3 in DNA: TGTGCCAGCAGGGGGACAGGGGGCAATCAGCCCCAGCATTTT. Its protein is CASRGTGGNQPQHF.

This chain joins TRBV6-1 and TRBJ2-2; the D gene is possibly TRBD2 (6 bases). The CDR3 sequence is 15 residues long. The V gene's germline CDR1 is MNHNS and CDR2 SASEGT. Trimming shortened V by 7 bases and J by 3 bases, and 15 bases separated the two germline ends. CDR3 bases: TGTGCCAGCATCGACGGGAGTAGGTACACCGGGGAGCTGTTTTTT. Its protein product is CASIDGSRYTGELFF.

V usage is TRBV7-2 and J usage is TRBJ2-4; possible D gene TRBD2, 6 bases. V lost 1 base and J 3 bases, leaving 13 bases between the germline ends. Germline lookup yields CDR1 SGHTA and CDR2 FQGNSA. The CDR3 loop spans 16 amino acids. CDR3 DNA: TGTGCCAGCAGCTTAGAGGCGGGGCGAGTCAAAAACATTCAGTACTTC. Protein product: CASSLEAGRVKNIQYF.

This chain joins TRBV28 and TRBJ2-7; D is undetermined. The germline CDR1 and CDR2 sequences are MDHEN and SYDVKM. CDR3 length: 13 residues. V lost 5 bases and J lost 5, with 13 bases in between. Written as DNA, the CDR3 is TGTGCCAGCAGTCGAATCATGGGCGACGAGCAGTACTTC. This codes for CASSRIMGDEQYF.

This chain links TRBV4-1 with TRBJ2-5; TRBD1 aligns across 10 bases. This CDR3 spans 15 amino acids. The germline V gene has CDR1 MGHRA and CDR2 YSYEKL. Trimming at V came to 3 bases and at J to 5 bases, leaving 6 bases not matched to a gene. The CDR3 coding sequence is TGCGCCAGCAGCCACCGACAGGGGGCTGGGGAGACCCAGTACTTC. Translation gives CASSHRQGAGETQYF.

This chain joins TRBV4-1 and TRBJ2-5; 9 bases map to TRBD2. Trimming at V came to 0 bases and at J to 1 base, leaving 6 bases not matched to a gene. Germline assignment: CDR1 MGHRA and CDR2 YSYEKL. The CDR3 is 17 residues long. CDR3 nucleotides: TGCGCCAGCAGCCAAGACGCCAGACTAGCGGCCCAAGAGACCCAGTACTTC. Amino acid sequence: CASSQDARLAAQETQYF.

This clone was found a few times. The rearrangement links TRBV5-6 to TRBJ1-5; TRBD1 is a possible D gene (6 bases). The CDR3 extends over 18 amino acids. Germline CDR1 is SGHDT and CDR2 is YYEEEE. Trimming removed 0 bases from V and 2 bases from J, with 18 bases in between. This chain's CDR3 is CASSLGPGGWVGNQPQHF. CDR3 bases: TGTGCCAGCAGCTTGGGACCGGGGGGCTGGGTCGGCAATCAGCCCCAGCATTTT.

The V and J genes are TRBV4-1 and TRBJ1-4, with D maybe TRBD1 (5 bases). V lost 0 bases and J 8 bases, leaving 16 bases between the germline ends. Germline CDR1 is MGHRA and CDR2 is YSYEKL. The CDR3 is 16 amino acids. CDR3 sequence (DNA): TGCGCCAGCAGCCAAGAGGTGGGGGACTTACAGGAAAAACTGTTTTTT. Its protein is CASSQEVGDLQEKLFF.

The V gene is TRBV7-9, the J gene TRBJ1-2; D gene ambiguous. The CDR3 length is 14 residues. Germline values: CDR1 SEHNR, CDR2 FQNEAQ (reference sequence). Trimming took off 0 bases at V and 0 bases at J, with 5 bases between the two ends. The CDR3 DNA reads as TGTGCCAGCAGCTTAGCTTTCACTAACTATGGCTACACCTTC. Its protein product is CASSLAFTNYGYTF.

The chain recombines TRBV19 with TRBJ2-3; D gene unclear. The germline V and J ends were trimmed by 5 bases and 6 bases, with 12 bases remaining between them. The CDR3 is made up of 13 amino acids. Germline CDR1 LNHDA, CDR2 SQIVND (reference sequence). CDR3 region: CASSPRYEDTQYF. DNA of the CDR3: TGTGCCAGTAGTCCTCGATATGAGGATACGCAGTATTTT.

The CDR3 DNA is TGCAGCGTTGGAGGCGGGCTACTAGCGCGAGAGCAGTACTTC. Translating it yields CSVGGGLLAREQYF. The rearrangement uses TRBV29-1 and TRBJ2-7; TRBD2 matches at 7 bases. From germline, CDR1 is SQVTM and CDR2 ANQGSEA. The V gene end was trimmed by 4 bases and the J gene end by 7 bases; junction bases not matched to a gene: 13. The CDR3 consists of 14 residues.

The chain employs TRBV7-2 and TRBJ2-7; TRBD2 aligns across 8 bases. The CDR3 length is 17 residues. V was clipped by 3 bases and J by 3 bases; unmatched bases: 13. Germline V CDR1 and CDR2: SGHTA, FQGNSA. CDR3 nucleotide sequence: TGTGCCAGCAGCTTGGTCCGAGGAGCGGGAGTAGGCTACGAGCAGTACTTC. It is translated as CASSLVRGAGVGYEQYF.

In this sample, this clone turned up once. This rearrangement joins TRBV28 to TRBJ1-3; D remains unclear. The germline gives CDR1 MDHEN, CDR2 SYDVKM. Trimming removed 5 bases from V and 8 bases from J, with 7 bases in between. This CDR3 contains 11 residues. CDR3 residues: CASSLGHTIYF. Written as DNA, the CDR3 is TGTGCCAGCAGTCTCGGTCACACCATATATTTT.

Comments on this clone: One junction end disagrees with the germline gene, perhaps due to a read error. The sample has other DNA sequences that encode this CDR3 too. This chain uses TRBV30 with TRBJ1-3; D is undetermined. This CDR3 spans 16 amino acids. Germline assignment: CDR1 GTSNPN and CDR2 SVGIG (reference sequence). Written as DNA, the CDR3 is TGTGCCTGGAGTGTACTAAAACGAATCTCTGGAAACACCATATATTTC. Its translation: CAWSVLKRISGNTIYF.

The rearrangement joins TRBV7-9 to TRBJ2-1, with 13 bases matching TRBD2. V was pared by 4 bases and J by 2 bases, with 5 bases of the junction left unmatched. This CDR3 has 17 residues. Per the germline V gene, CDR1 is SEHNR and CDR2 is FQNEAQ (reference sequence). For the CDR3, the DNA is TGTGCCAGCAGCTCCTGGACTAGCGGGGGACCCTACAATGAGCAGTTCTTC. Encoded protein: CASSSWTSGGPYNEQFF.

This clone appeared once. V usage is TRBV28 and J usage is TRBJ1-2; D remains unclear. Germline CDR1 is MDHEN and CDR2 is SYDVKM. The V end was cut by 6 bases, the J end by 2 bases, with 13 bases between. The CDR3 totals 14 residues. CDR3 protein: CASRGGQENYGYTF. The CDR3 nucleotides are TGTGCCAGCAGGGGAGGGCAGGAGAACTATGGCTACACCTTC.

The chain has TRBV28 and TRBJ2-7; TRBD2 aligns across 7 bases. The CDR3 is 15 residues long. With V trimmed by 5 bases and J by 7 bases, 14 bases remained unmatched. The germline gives CDR1 MDHEN, CDR2 SYDVKM. The CDR3 DNA follows: TGTGCCAGCAGTCGGGGAGGGTCCCATGGCGGGGAGCAGTACTTC. Protein product: CASSRGGSHGGEQYF.

This sequence joins TRBV28 and TRBJ2-5, with 8 nucleotides matching TRBD2. CDR1 MDHEN and CDR2 SYDVKM come from the germline V gene. V was clipped by 8 bases and J by 2 bases; unmatched bases: 7. This CDR3 has 14 residues. The CDR3 sequence is CASCTSGRQETQYF. The CDR3 region has the DNA TGTGCCAGCTGCACTAGCGGAAGACAAGAGACCCAGTACTTC.

V is TRBV7-6 and J is TRBJ1-3; tentative D call: TRBD1 (5 bases). The CDR3 length is 16 residues. The germline gives CDR1 SGHVS, CDR2 FNYEAQ. Trimming took off 2 bases at V and 0 bases at J, with 11 bases between the two ends. The CDR3 nucleotides read TGTGCCAGCAGCTTAAACCTGGACACCTCTGGAAACACCATATATTTT. Its translation: CASSLNLDTSGNTIYF.